A single sample gave rise to the 11 T cell receptor beta chains below, sequenced in a study of early T cells in non-severe SARS-CoV-2 infection. TCRdb processed the 5' RACE reads anew with MiXCR; each CDR3 protein has one entry. The data contain 75,000 to 80,000 distinct CDR3 sequences, around 16% of them singletons. The sample comprised whole blood. These receptors were taken from an adult who was a healthcare worker with PCR-confirmed SARS-CoV-2 infection or an uninfected control (not recorded which).

This clonotype was detected only a few times. The chain joins TRBV21-1 to TRBJ2-5; the D segment call TRBD1 is taken from the table without a DNA check. TRBV21-1 is a pseudogene. The CDR3 loop spans 16 amino acids. The CDR3 here is CASSGSQPGRTETQYF. In DNA form, the CDR3 reads TGTGCCAGCAGCGGGAGCCAACCGGGTCGAACAGAGACCCAGTACTTC.

J is TRBJ1-1 and V is TRBV11-3; D not certain. The germline V gene has CDR1 SGHNT and CDR2 YENEEA. This CDR3 has 14 amino acids. Trimming took 2 bases from V and 3 from J, leaving 10 bases between them. CDR3 nucleotide sequence: TGTGCCAGCAGCTTATCGAGCAGCGACACTGAAGCTTTCTTT. This codes for CASSLSSSDTEAFF.

A few counts support this clonotype. The chain employs TRBV6-2 or TRBV6-3 and TRBJ2-1; 12 bases agree with TRBD2. From germline, CDR1 is MNHEY and CDR2 SVGEGT. The trim removed 2 bases at V and 7 bases at J, leaving 9 bases unmatched. CDR3 length: 17 residues. In nucleotides, the CDR3 is TGTGCCAGCAGTTACCTAGCGGGAGGGCCGTCGGAGAATGAGCAGTTCTTC. This encodes CASSYLAGGPSENEQFF.

This CDR3 is CASSVSGFGADTQYF. The DNA for the CDR3 is TGTGCCAGCAGCGTTAGCGGGTTCGGCGCAGATACGCAGTATTTT. The V gene is TRBV28, the J gene TRBJ2-3, with 7 bases lining up with TRBD2. V shed 6 bases, J shed 4 bases, and the junction held 10 bases outside the gene matches. From germline, CDR1 is MDHEN and CDR2 SYDVKM. The length of the CDR3 is 15 residues.

The V and J genes are TRBV27 and TRBJ2-7; perhaps TRBD1 as D (5 bases). The V and J ends lost 2 bases and 3 bases respectively, with 14 bases between them. CDR1 and CDR2 from the germline V gene are MNHEY and SMNVEV (reference sequence). The CDR3 is 15 residues long. The CDR3 bases are TGTGCCAGCAGTTTAGGGAACCAAAGGGGCTACGAGCAGTACTTC. Translation: CASSLGNQRGYEQYF.

Worth noting for this clonotype: The final CDR3 position lacks the conserved phenylalanine or tryptophan, pointing to a likely read error. The chain couples TRBV13 to TRBJ2-1; D is possibly TRBD2 (6 bases). This CDR3 has 15 residues. V was clipped by 6 bases and J by 0 bases, with 12 bases between them. CDR1 PRHDT and CDR2 FYEKMQ come from the germline V gene (reference sequence). The CDR3 DNA is TGTGCCAGCAGTCTGGAGGGAAGCTCCTACAATGAGCAGTTCTCC. It translates to CASSLEGSSYNEQFS.

V is TRBV14 and J is TRBJ2-7, with a weak D call TRBD1 (6 bases). The CDR3 loop spans 16 amino acids. V gave up 2 bases and J gave up 0 bases, with 14 bases separating them. Germline values: CDR1 SGHDN, CDR2 FVKESK. In nucleotides, the CDR3 is TGTGCCAGCAGCCAACACCCAGGGGCAAGCTCCTACGAGCAGTACTTC. Protein sequence: CASSQHPGASSYEQYF.

This clonotype was seen ten or more times. The chain carries TRBV12-5 and TRBJ2-3; no reliable D call. The CDR3 is 15 amino acids. Germline V gene lookup returns CDR1 LGHNT and CDR2 FRNRAP. V shed 3 bases and J shed 2 bases, with 12 bases lying between them. The CDR3 sequence is CASGLSGEYTDTQYF. The CDR3 nucleotides read TGTGCTAGTGGTTTATCCGGAGAGTACACAGATACGCAGTATTTT.

This clonotype was detected ten times or more. The junction differs from germline at one of its ends, possibly a read error. The gene calls are TRBV18 and TRBJ1-1; 7 bases fit TRBD1. The CDR3 loop spans 15 amino acids. CDR1 KGHSH and CDR2 LQKENI come from the germline V gene. The CDR3 bases are TGTGCCAGCTCACCTGACAGGGACATGAACACTGAAGTTTTCTTT. As protein: CASSPDRDMNTEVFF.

The gene calls are TRBV6-5 and TRBJ2-5; 12 bases are a match to TRBD1. The V and J ends lost 5 bases and 4 bases, in that order; junction bases with no gene match: 11. Per the germline V gene, CDR1 is MNHEY and CDR2 is SVGAGI. The CDR3 spans 17 residues. This CDR3 reads CASSPFAGQGARETQYF. The CDR3 coding sequence is TGTGCCAGCAGTCCCTTCGCGGGACAGGGGGCGCGAGAGACCCAGTACTTC.

The rearrangement links TRBV28 to TRBJ2-2; 10 positions match TRBD1. CDR1 is MDHEN and CDR2 is SYDVKM in the germline V gene. The CDR3 is made up of 16 amino acids. Trimming removed 2 bases from V and 4 bases from J; junction bases left unmatched: 4. CDR3 sequence: CASSLRQGARTGELFF. The CDR3 DNA reads as TGTGCCAGCAGTTTACGACAGGGGGCGCGCACCGGGGAGCTGTTTTTT.